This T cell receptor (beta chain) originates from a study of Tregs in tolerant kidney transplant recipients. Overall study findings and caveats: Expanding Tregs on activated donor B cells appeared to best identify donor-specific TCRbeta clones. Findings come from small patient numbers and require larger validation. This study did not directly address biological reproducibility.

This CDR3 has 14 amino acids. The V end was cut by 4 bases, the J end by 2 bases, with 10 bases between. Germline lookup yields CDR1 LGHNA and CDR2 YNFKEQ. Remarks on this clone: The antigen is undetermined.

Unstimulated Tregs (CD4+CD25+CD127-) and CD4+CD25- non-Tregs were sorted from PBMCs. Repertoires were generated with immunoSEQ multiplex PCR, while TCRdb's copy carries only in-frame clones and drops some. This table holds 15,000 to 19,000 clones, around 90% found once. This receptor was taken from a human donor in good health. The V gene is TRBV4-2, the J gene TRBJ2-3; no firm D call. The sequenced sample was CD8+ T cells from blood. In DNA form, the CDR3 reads TGTGCCAGCAGCCCACGACCAAACACAGATACGCAGTATTTT. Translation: CASSPRPNTDTQYF.